This TCR beta chain was captured by sequencing in a study of cytomegalovirus exposure and HLA in healthy donors. Study context: The study placed 70% to 85% of its approximately 400 genotyped donors in the Caucasian-associated ancestry cluster.

Germline-derived CDR1 and CDR2 are SGHNT and YYREEE (reference sequence). This CDR3 is 15 amino acids long. After removal of 6 bases from V and 0 bases from J, the junction contained 2 bases not matched to a gene. Of note for this clone: What it binds is not known.

Both 60 Vbeta primers and 13 Jbeta primers went into the PCR. Sequenced by immunoSEQ multiplex PCR; TCRdb stores in-frame clones only, minus some. The repertoire holds 150,000 to 250,000 clones, with 70% to 85% as singletons. Overall study findings and caveats: Some TCR beta chains (roughly 160 of them) were listed as cytomegalovirus-associated. A missense DCLRE1C variant was associated with V- and J-gene trimming of TCR beta chains in a later analysis, and an independent cohort replicated the association.

This sequence joins TRBV5-4 and TRBJ2-3; 12 bases are a match to TRBD2. The sequenced sample was PBMCs. This clonotype was sampled from a boy younger than 10 in good health and CMV-seronegative. CDR3 loop: CASTLAGGSTDTQYF. The CDR3 DNA reads as TGTGCCAGCACCCTAGCGGGGGGGAGCACAGATACGCAGTATTTT.